This section outlines one T cell receptor beta chain sequence together with its context. Its binding antigen is unknown. No base quality values were provided; no much bigger clone lies one nucleotide off. The sample is drawn from a study of Graves' ophthalmopathy and Graves' hyperthyroidism (dated by TCRdb to between 2018 and 2020). With regard to the full study: Peripheral blood samples were taken at the time of initial diagnosis, before any treatment was given. The study used TCR beta repertoire signatures to distinguish Graves' ophthalmopathy from Graves' hyperthyroidism and to predict progression to ophthalmopathy. In total, around 140 blood samples were TCR-sequenced: 40 to 45 ophthalmopathy, under 80 hyperthyroidism and about 17 hyperthyroidism-to-ophthalmopathy patients. A discovery set of 100 patients (more than 40 ophthalmopathy, 57 stable hyperthyroidism) was enrolled to explore V-J signatures distinguishing ophthalmopathy from hyperthyroidism. An independent validation cohort comprised under 20 hyperthyroidism patients and 15 to 17 patients who later progressed from hyperthyroidism to ophthalmopathy. In roughly 6 hyperthyroidism patients, the T-cell repertoire of thyroid tissue was compared with the T-cell repertoire of blood. Following sample collection, hyperthyroidism patients were given methimazole at a starting dose of 30 mg daily, and ophthalmopathy patients were given high-dose intravenous methylprednisolone. The roughly 100 discovery patients were randomly split 7:3 into training and test sets.

V is cut back by 2 bases and J by 8 bases, with 7 bases in the junction unmatched. Taken from cysteine to phenylalanine, the CDR3 has 15 residues. Left in the record is the CDR3 DNA by itself, 45 bases read in frame from the first base. General conclusions and limits of the study: In cross-validation, the 13-signature model distinguished ophthalmopathy from stable hyperthyroidism with approximately 85% sensitivity and just under 84% specificity, and in the test set the corresponding values were approximately 80% and 68%. Sample size was not predetermined statistically, and investigators were not blinded to group allocation. Among expanded thyroid clonotypes with frequency above 0.001, most also showed up in blood, which suggests that blood repertoires may reflect the thyroid immune response. In validation, the model predicted ophthalmopathy progression with more than 70% sensitivity and less than 80% specificity; about a dozen predicted patients were CT-confirmed with GO in a median of approximately 6.5 months.

For repertoire sequencing, the TCR beta CDR3 regions were amplified from RNA transcripts. A first-round RT-PCR used HTBI primers with the Qiagen OneStep RT-PCR kit, followed by a second-round multiplex PCR, size selection and purification. The libraries underwent paired-end sequencing with 100 bp reads on an Illumina HiSeq2000. Under the source paper's analysis protocol: Reads were processed with SOAPnuke, discarding reads with adapters, uncalled bases, mean Phred below 15, or no exact constant-primer or identifier match. High-quality paired reads were merged with COPE v1.2.5. Unique nucleotide sequences were defined as clonotypes and aligned to IMGT TRB V, D and J references using MiTCR v1.1. The analysis was limited to V-J combinations with a frequency above 0.0001, which together covered roughly 99% of the repertoires. For each V-J combination, a TCR clonal expansion and chaos score was defined as the ratio of F50 clonal expansion to chaos observed in the TCRdist matrix. Welch's t-statistics and random forest were used to reduce features to approximately 13 V-J combinations, which were fed into a naive Bayes classifier. Thyroid-blood repertoire similarity was quantified with the Morisita-Horn index. TCRdb passed the public sequencing reads through fastp at Q25 and MiXCR, retaining productive beta sequences. Here each entry gathers all rows of one CDR3 protein and keeps the most common genes and DNA. The V and J calls were not made by the authors but by TCRdb's processing. Within this sample are roughly 500,000 distinct CDR3 sequences, with 13% to 15% of them counted one time only. The ten largest clones capture about a tenth of the sample.

The ophthalmopathy patients had moderately to severely active disease, with a Clinical Activity Score of 3 or higher, a NOSPECS grade of 4 or higher, and a disease duration of less than 3 months. Patients with other autoimmune diseases, uncontrolled infections, pregnancy or lactation were excluded. Clinical symptoms, serum thyroxine, TRAb, thyroid ultrasound and orbital computed tomography were used for diagnosis. Using Ficoll-Paque density gradient centrifugation, PBMCs were isolated from about 10 ml of fresh peripheral blood. Total RNA was extracted using Trizol reagent, and RNA quality was checked on an Agilent 2100 Bioanalyzer.

The sequenced sample consisted of blood. The chain is made from TRBV12-3 or TRBV12-4 and TRBJ1-2; TRBD1 fits 11 bases in the junction. This sequence was found in a woman younger than 45 with Graves' ophthalmopathy. Donor details come from another sample of the same person, matched by shared clones. The CDR3 is CASSLTGQGVGGYTF. The nucleotide sequence reads TGTGCCAGCAGTTTAACGGGACAGGGGGTCGGGGGCTACACCTTC.